These T cell receptor beta chains were read from a single sample in a study of T cell responses to AZD1222 COVID-19 vaccine. The table came from immunoSEQ multiplex PCR; TCRdb's copy has only in-frame clones and leaves some out. This sample yields 130,000 or so clones, of which around 91% are seen a single time; over 1.5% belongs to the top ten. This specimen consisted of peripheral blood, obtained on day 0 of AZD1222 vaccination. These receptors were collected from an adult in good health. Each CDR3 is given with its conserved first and last residue. D genes are given only for firm matches. The size field is filled for only some rows; it gives once, few, many or a size class.

d_gene: .
j_gene: TRBJ1-2
v_gene: TRBV10-1
abundance: .
CDR3aa: CASRVCGAMTYGYTF
CDR3nt: TGCGCCAGCAGAGTTTGCGGGGCGATGACCTATGGCTACACCTTC

d_gene: .
j_gene: TRBJ2-7
v_gene: TRBV7-9
abundance: few
CDR3aa: CASSSARSYEQYF
CDR3nt: TGTGCCAGCAGCTCGGCCAGATCCTACGAGCAGTACTTC

d_gene: TRBD2
j_gene: TRBJ2-2
v_gene: TRBV27
abundance: .
CDR3aa: CASGRRGAIGELFF
CDR3nt: TGTGCCAGCGGGAGGCGGGGGGCGATCGGGGAGCTGTTTTTT

d_gene: .
j_gene: TRBJ1-6
v_gene: TRBV3-1/TRBV3-2
abundance: .
CDR3aa: CASSDFRRISPLHF
CDR3nt: TGTGCCAGCAGCGACTTCAGGAGAATTTCACCCCTCCACTTT

d_gene: TRBD2
j_gene: TRBJ2-7
v_gene: TRBV2
abundance: .
CDR3aa: CASSTGGSREQYF
CDR3nt: TGTGCCAGCTCTACGGGGGGTTCTCGGGAGCAGTACTTC

d_gene: .
j_gene: TRBJ2-3
v_gene: TRBV3-1/TRBV3-2
abundance: .
CDR3aa: CASSQGRNTQYF
CDR3nt: TGTGCCAGCAGCCAAGGCCGTAATACGCAGTATTTT

d_gene: .
j_gene: TRBJ1-1
v_gene: TRBV7-9
abundance: .
CDR3aa: CASSLHRDTEAFF
CDR3nt: TGTGCCAGCAGCTTACACAGGGACACTGAAGCTTTCTTT

d_gene: .
j_gene: TRBJ2-1
v_gene: TRBV19
abundance: .
CDR3aa: CASSIGWTPVNEQFF
CDR3nt: TGTGCCAGTAGTATAGGATGGACTCCCGTGAATGAGCAGTTCTTC

d_gene: .
j_gene: TRBJ1-1
v_gene: TRBV4-1
abundance: .
CDR3aa: CASSQEIGLYTEAFF
CDR3nt: TGCGCCAGCAGCCAAGAGATAGGACTTTACACTGAAGCTTTCTTT

d_gene: TRBD1
j_gene: TRBJ2-6
v_gene: TRBV11-3
abundance: .
CDR3aa: CASSLEKWGQGEPGANVLTF
CDR3nt: TGTGCCAGCAGCTTAGAAAAGTGGGGACAGGGGGAACCTGGGGCCAACGTCCTGACTTTC

d_gene: TRBD2
j_gene: TRBJ2-1
v_gene: TRBV6-5
abundance: once
CDR3aa: CASSYERELYNEQFF
CDR3nt: TGTGCCAGCAGTTACGAGCGGGAACTGTACAATGAGCAGTTCTTC

d_gene: .
j_gene: TRBJ1-5
v_gene: TRBV5-1
abundance: .
CDR3aa: CASSLGGRSNQPQHF
CDR3nt: TGCGCCAGCAGCCTTGGCGGCCGTTCCAATCAGCCCCAGCATTTT

d_gene: .
j_gene: TRBJ1-2
v_gene: TRBV7-9
abundance: .
CDR3aa: CASSPRGGGGYTF
CDR3nt: TGTGCCAGCAGCCCAAGGGGGGGCGGTGGCTACACCTTC

d_gene: TRBD1
j_gene: TRBJ1-1
v_gene: TRBV5-6
abundance: .
CDR3aa: CASSPTGTGMNTEAFF
CDR3nt: TGTGCCAGCAGCCCCACCGGGACAGGGATGAACACTGAAGCTTTCTTT

d_gene: .
j_gene: TRBJ1-3
v_gene: TRBV18
abundance: .
CDR3aa: CASSPTPSGNTIYF
CDR3nt: TGTGCCAGCTCACCAACGCCCTCTGGAAACACCATATATTTT

d_gene: TRBD1
j_gene: TRBJ1-2
v_gene: TRBV29-1
abundance: .
CDR3aa: CSVQPGQMNYGYTF
CDR3nt: TGCAGCGTTCAGCCGGGACAGATGAACTATGGCTACACCTTC

d_gene: TRBD2
j_gene: TRBJ2-1
v_gene: TRBV10-3
abundance: .
CDR3aa: CALTSGDDNEQFF
CDR3nt: TGTGCCCTCACTAGCGGGGACGACAATGAGCAGTTCTTC

d_gene: TRBD1
j_gene: TRBJ1-5
v_gene: TRBV20-1
abundance: .
CDR3aa: CSASRGQGGADQPQHF
CDR3nt: TGCAGTGCTAGTCGGGGACAGGGGGGCGCGGATCAGCCCCAGCATTTT

d_gene: TRBD1
j_gene: TRBJ2-7
v_gene: TRBV5-1
abundance: .
CDR3aa: CASSSLSGQGSYEQYF
CDR3nt: TGCGCCAGCAGCTCCCTGTCGGGACAGGGGTCCTACGAGCAGTACTTC

d_gene: .
j_gene: TRBJ2-3
v_gene: TRBV24-1
abundance: once
CDR3aa: CATSDTNREDTQYF
CDR3nt: TGTGCCACCAGTGATACGAACAGGGAGGATACGCAGTATTTT

d_gene: TRBD1
j_gene: TRBJ1-5
v_gene: TRBV27
abundance: few
CDR3aa: CASSSGTGFGGNQPQHF
CDR3nt: TGTGCCAGCAGTTCAGGGACAGGGTTCGGTGGCAATCAGCCCCAGCATTTT

d_gene: .
j_gene: TRBJ1-1
v_gene: TRBV6-2/TRBV6-3
abundance: .
CDR3aa: CASSLGHTEAFF
CDR3nt: TGTGCCAGCAGTTTGGGCCACACTGAAGCTTTCTTT

d_gene: TRBD2
j_gene: TRBJ2-1
v_gene: TRBV10-2
abundance: .
CDR3aa: CASTSSGSYNEQFF
CDR3nt: TGCGCCAGCACTTCTAGCGGTTCCTACAATGAGCAGTTCTTC

d_gene: TRBD1
j_gene: TRBJ1-2
v_gene: TRBV30
abundance: few
CDR3aa: CAWSPGQDEGYTF
CDR3nt: TGTGCCTGGAGTCCAGGACAGGATGAGGGCTACACCTTC

d_gene: .
j_gene: TRBJ2-7
v_gene: TRBV5-5
abundance: .
CDR3aa: CASSLYQFWDEQYF
CDR3nt: TGTGCCAGCAGCTTGTACCAGTTTTGGGACGAGCAGTACTTC

d_gene: TRBD1
j_gene: TRBJ2-3
v_gene: TRBV29-1
abundance: .
CDR3aa: CSVTGVGTDTQYF
CDR3nt: TGCAGCGTAACAGGGGTCGGCACAGATACGCAGTATTTT

d_gene: .
j_gene: TRBJ2-1
v_gene: TRBV29-1
abundance: .
CDR3aa: CSVESPDEQFF
CDR3nt: TGCAGCGTTGAATCCCCCGATGAGCAGTTCTTC

d_gene: TRBD2
j_gene: TRBJ2-1
v_gene: TRBV5-3
abundance: .
CDR3aa: CARSYLQASGGYSNEQFF
CDR3nt: TGTGCCAGAAGCTACCTCCAGGCTAGCGGGGGGTATTCTAATGAGCAGTTCTTC

d_gene: .
j_gene: TRBJ2-3
v_gene: TRBV2
abundance: .
CDR3aa: CASREGDVVGTQYF
CDR3nt: TGTGCCAGCAGGGAGGGGGACGTTGTGGGTACGCAGTATTTT

d_gene: .
j_gene: TRBJ2-3
v_gene: TRBV24-1
abundance: .
CDR3aa: CATRSGLDNRNTQYF
CDR3nt: TGTGCCACTCGCTCAGGGTTGGACAACAGGAATACGCAGTATTTT

d_gene: .
j_gene: TRBJ1-5
v_gene: TRBV19
abundance: .
CDR3aa: CASSVTGTRNQHF
CDR3nt: TGTGCCAGTAGTGTCACCGGGACTCGAAACCAGCATTTT

d_gene: .
j_gene: TRBJ1-1
v_gene: TRBV7-2
abundance: .
CDR3aa: CASSKGVGMNTEAFF
CDR3nt: TGTGCCAGCAGCAAAGGGGTCGGTATGAACACTGAAGCTTTCTTT

d_gene: TRBD1
j_gene: TRBJ1-5
v_gene: TRBV7-2
abundance: .
CDR3aa: CASSLGGTGGQPQHF
CDR3nt: TGTGCCAGCAGCTTAGGGGGGACAGGGGGACAGCCCCAGCATTTT

d_gene: .
j_gene: TRBJ1-3
v_gene: TRBV19
abundance: once
CDR3aa: CASSIGNTIYF
CDR3nt: TGTGCCAGTAGTATCGGAAACACCATATATTTT

d_gene: .
j_gene: TRBJ1-4
v_gene: TRBV19
abundance: once
CDR3aa: CASSIGGTNEKLFF
CDR3nt: TGTGCCAGTAGTATTGGGGGCACCAATGAAAAACTGTTTTTT

d_gene: .
j_gene: TRBJ2-1
v_gene: TRBV29-1
abundance: .
CDR3aa: CSVESRYNEQFF
CDR3nt: TGCAGCGTTGAATCCAGGTACAATGAGCAGTTCTTC

d_gene: .
j_gene: TRBJ2-3
v_gene: TRBV5-1
abundance: .
CDR3aa: CASSLQEASTDTQYF
CDR3nt: TGCGCCAGCAGCTTGCAAGAAGCTAGCACAGATACGCAGTATTTT

d_gene: .
j_gene: TRBJ1-2
v_gene: TRBV18
abundance: .
CDR3aa: CASSLSDRQRVYGYTF
CDR3nt: TGTGCCAGCTCACTGTCCGACAGACAGAGGGTCTATGGCTACACCTTC

d_gene: .
j_gene: TRBJ2-1
v_gene: TRBV7-8
abundance: .
CDR3aa: CASSPTVAISYNEQFF
CDR3nt: TGTGCCAGCAGCCCGACAGTAGCAATATCCTACAATGAGCAGTTCTTC

d_gene: TRBD1
j_gene: TRBJ1-2
v_gene: TRBV18
abundance: .
CDR3aa: CASSPGTDANYGYTF
CDR3nt: TGTGCCAGCTCACCTGGGACAGATGCAAACTATGGCTACACCTTC

d_gene: .
j_gene: TRBJ1-1
v_gene: TRBV5-1
abundance: once
CDR3aa: CASSYREGTEAFF
CDR3nt: TGCGCCAGCAGCTACCGTGAGGGGACTGAAGCTTTCTTT

d_gene: TRBD2
j_gene: TRBJ2-5
v_gene: TRBV6-1
abundance: .
CDR3aa: CASSLAGGLETQYF
CDR3nt: TGTGCCAGCAGTCTAGCGGGAGGGCTGGAGACCCAGTACTTC

d_gene: TRBD1
j_gene: TRBJ2-1
v_gene: TRBV5-5
abundance: .
CDR3aa: CASSGTGYNEQFF
CDR3nt: TGTGCCAGCAGCGGGACAGGGTACAATGAGCAGTTCTTC

d_gene: TRBD1
j_gene: TRBJ1-1
v_gene: TRBV6-2/TRBV6-3
abundance: .
CDR3aa: CASSSTGVATEAFF
CDR3nt: TGTGCCAGCAGTTCGACAGGGGTGGCCACTGAAGCTTTCTTT

d_gene: .
j_gene: TRBJ1-6
v_gene: TRBV28
abundance: .
CDR3aa: CASSLPRVDSPLHF
CDR3nt: TGTGCCAGCAGTTTACCCAGGGTCGATTCACCCCTCCACTTT

d_gene: .
j_gene: TRBJ1-1
v_gene: TRBV29-1
abundance: .
CDR3aa: CSVVGQGTSTTNTEAFF
CDR3nt: TGCAGCGTTGTTGGGCAGGGAACTAGTACGACGAACACTGAAGCTTTCTTT

d_gene: TRBD2
j_gene: TRBJ2-1
v_gene: TRBV6-5
abundance: .
CDR3aa: CASRGGLAGNNEQFF
CDR3nt: TGTGCCAGCAGGGGGGGACTAGCGGGAAACAATGAGCAGTTCTTC

d_gene: .
j_gene: TRBJ1-2
v_gene: TRBV9
abundance: .
CDR3aa: CASSWGVGGYTF
CDR3nt: TGTGCCAGCAGCTGGGGGGTTGGAGGCTACACCTTC

d_gene: TRBD1
j_gene: TRBJ1-1
v_gene: TRBV3-1/TRBV3-2
abundance: .
CDR3aa: CASSKGGQGARTFF
CDR3nt: TGTGCCAGCAGCAAAGGGGGTCAGGGGGCGAGGACTTTCTTT